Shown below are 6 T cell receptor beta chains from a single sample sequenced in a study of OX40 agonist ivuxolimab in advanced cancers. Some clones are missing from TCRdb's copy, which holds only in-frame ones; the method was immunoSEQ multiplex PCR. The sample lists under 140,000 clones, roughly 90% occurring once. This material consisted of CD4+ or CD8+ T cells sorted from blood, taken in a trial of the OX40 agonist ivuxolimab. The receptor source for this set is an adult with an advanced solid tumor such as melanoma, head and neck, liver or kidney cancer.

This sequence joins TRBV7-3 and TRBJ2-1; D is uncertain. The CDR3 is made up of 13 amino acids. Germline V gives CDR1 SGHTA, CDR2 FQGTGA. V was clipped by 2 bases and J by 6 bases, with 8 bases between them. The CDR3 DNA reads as TGTGCCAGCAGCTTACAAAAGAGCAATGAGCAGTTCTTC. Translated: CASSLQKSNEQFF.

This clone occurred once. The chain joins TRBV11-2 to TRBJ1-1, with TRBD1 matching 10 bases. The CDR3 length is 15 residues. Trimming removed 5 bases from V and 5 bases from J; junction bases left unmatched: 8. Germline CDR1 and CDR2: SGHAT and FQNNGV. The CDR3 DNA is TGTGCCAGCAGCCCGAGGCGGGACAGGGGAACTGAAGCTTTCTTT. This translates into CASSPRRDRGTEAFF. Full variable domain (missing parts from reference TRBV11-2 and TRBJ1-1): EAGVAQSPRYKIIEKRQSVAFWCNPISGHATLYWYQQILGQGPKLLIQFQNNGVVDDSQLPKDRFSAERLKGVDSTLKIQPAKLEDSAVYLCASSPRRDRGTEAFFGQGTRLTVV.

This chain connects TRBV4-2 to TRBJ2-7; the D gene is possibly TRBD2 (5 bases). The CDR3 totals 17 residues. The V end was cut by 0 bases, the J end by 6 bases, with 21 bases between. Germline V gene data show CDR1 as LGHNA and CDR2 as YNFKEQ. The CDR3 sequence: CASSQDVWSGDGGEQYF. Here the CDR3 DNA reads TGTGCCAGCAGCCAAGATGTGTGGTCAGGAGACGGAGGCGAGCAGTACTTC.

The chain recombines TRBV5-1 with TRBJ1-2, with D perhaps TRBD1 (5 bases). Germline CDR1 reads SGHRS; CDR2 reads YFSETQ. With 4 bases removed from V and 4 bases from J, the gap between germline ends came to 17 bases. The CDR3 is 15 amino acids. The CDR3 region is CASSPNHRDLYGYTF. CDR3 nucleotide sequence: TGCGCCAGCAGCCCAAACCACCGGGACCTCTATGGCTACACCTTC.

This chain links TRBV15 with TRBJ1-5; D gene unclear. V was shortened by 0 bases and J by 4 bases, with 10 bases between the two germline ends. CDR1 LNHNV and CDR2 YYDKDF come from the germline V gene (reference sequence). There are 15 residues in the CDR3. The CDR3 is CATSRDRLGNQPQHF. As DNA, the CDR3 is TGTGCCACCAGCAGAGATCGATTGGGAAATCAGCCCCAGCATTTT. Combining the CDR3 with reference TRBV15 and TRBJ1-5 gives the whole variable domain DAMVIQNPRYQVTQFGKPVTLSCSQTLNHNVMYWYQQKSSQAPKLLFHYYDKDFNNEADTPDNFQSRRPNTSFCFLDIRSPGLGDTAMYLCATSRDRLGNQPQHFGDGTRLSIL.

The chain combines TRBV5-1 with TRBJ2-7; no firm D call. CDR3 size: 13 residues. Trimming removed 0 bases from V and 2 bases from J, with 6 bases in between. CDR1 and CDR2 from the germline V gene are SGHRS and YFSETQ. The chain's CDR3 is CASSLGSPYEQYF. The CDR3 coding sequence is TGCGCCAGCAGCTTGGGATCCCCCTACGAGCAGTACTTC.